This is a list of T cell receptor beta chains from one sample in a study of T cell changes during pregnancy in multiple sclerosis. Profiled with immunoSEQ multiplex PCR; TCRdb holds only in-frame clones, not every one. This sample has 70,000 to 85,000 clones; 92% occur once, and the top ten carry 1.4%. Sequencing was performed on peripheral blood, taken before pregnancy. These receptors originate from a female donor with multiple sclerosis, enrolled in a pregnancy study. The CDR3 runs from the conserved cysteine through the conserved F or W. Fields, in order: V gene, clone size, J gene, D gene, CDR3 protein. The D gene is left open where the match is weak. Some rows have no size entry. The others give once, few or many, or a class for an expanded clone.

TRBV14,NA,TRBJ1-1,NA,CASSQELSGEAFF
TRBV2,NA,TRBJ2-5,NA,CASMAAKETQYF
TRBV9,NA,TRBJ1-4,NA,CASSGNREGKLFF
TRBV5-1,NA,TRBJ1-5,TRBD1,CASSLGTGEIGHQPQHF
TRBV5-5,NA,TRBJ2-7,TRBD2,CASSHREVYEQYF
TRBV9,NA,TRBJ1-4,NA,CASSVGLPTNEKLFF
TRBV9,NA,TRBJ2-3,TRBD2,CASSVETGGAADTQYF
TRBV5-6,NA,TRBJ1-2,NA,CASSQGQNYGYTF
TRBV6-6,NA,TRBJ2-7,NA,CASSYTTDSEQYF
TRBV29-1,NA,TRBJ2-1,TRBD2,CSVSGGDYNEQFF
TRBV6-1,NA,TRBJ2-2,NA,CASSEQGGNTGELFF
TRBV5-6,NA,TRBJ1-1,TRBD1,CASSPITGGTEAFF
TRBV19,NA,TRBJ1-1,NA,CASSDETGTHYQGMNTEAFF
TRBV5-1,NA,TRBJ2-3,TRBD2,CASKDGGVSTDTQYF
TRBV6-5,NA,TRBJ2-1,TRBD2,CASSRRLAHNNEQFF
TRBV11-2,once,TRBJ2-7,TRBD2,CASSFGLVGYEQYF
TRBV9,once,TRBJ1-1,NA,CASGPSPWTEAFF
TRBV5-1,NA,TRBJ2-3,TRBD2,CASSLVTSVSDTQYF
TRBV5-6,NA,TRBJ1-2,TRBD1,CASSGRQGWDGYTF
TRBV5-4,NA,TRBJ2-3,TRBD2,CASSWGLADTDTQYF
TRBV6-1,NA,TRBJ2-7,NA,CASSEVGYEQYF
TRBV12-5,NA,TRBJ1-3,TRBD1,CASGNNTGAGNTIYF
TRBV2,NA,TRBJ1-3,TRBD1,CAKGQPGNTIYF
TRBV5-4,few,TRBJ2-3,NA,CASSLGPGDPDTQYF
TRBV27,few,TRBJ2-7,TRBD1,CASRVSPGQPYEQYF
TRBV6-5,few,TRBJ2-1,NA,CASSPPGHPYGEQFF
TRBV7-9,NA,TRBJ2-3,NA,CASSFFGGGTDTQYF
TRBV30,NA,TRBJ1-3,NA,CAWTIYPEEGNTIYF
TRBV5-1,NA,TRBJ1-6,NA,CASSLDRPGNSPLHF
TRBV5-4,NA,TRBJ1-1,NA,CASSNGQRSTEAFF
TRBV7-6,once,TRBJ1-2,NA,CASSLDTAYGYTF
TRBV29-1,NA,TRBJ2-3,TRBD2,CSVVREGGTDTQYF
TRBV5-6,NA,TRBJ2-7,NA,CASSLVSFREQYF
TRBV6-6,NA,TRBJ1-2,NA,CASSGTQDYGYTF
TRBV7-6,once,TRBJ1-6,NA,CASRVGGGNSPLHF
TRBV19,NA,TRBJ2-2,NA,CASRDTGTGELFF
TRBV2,NA,TRBJ1-5,TRBD1,CASSDRGRHQPQHF
TRBV13,NA,TRBJ1-3,NA,CASSLISASGNTIYF
TRBV30,NA,TRBJ1-5,NA,CAWAQGYGNQPQHF
TRBV5-6,NA,TRBJ1-1,NA,CASSLGLNTEAFF
TRBV10-1,NA,TRBJ1-5,TRBD1,CASRQGIQPQHF
TRBV5-6,NA,TRBJ2-1,TRBD2,CASSLEFSGGYSSYNEQFF
TRBV5-5,NA,TRBJ2-7,NA,CASSELRGEGVREQYF
TRBV5-1,NA,TRBJ1-1,NA,CASSPGGGLTLNTEAFF
TRBV5-1,once,TRBJ2-7,NA,CASSLETVEGEQYF
TRBV9,NA,TRBJ2-3,NA,CASSVSPGEVDTQYF
TRBV27,NA,TRBJ1-2,NA,CASLGGLGGYTF
TRBV5-1,NA,TRBJ2-1,NA,CASSSYNEQFF
TRBV29-1,NA,TRBJ1-2,NA,CSVTSNNYGYTF
TRBV30,NA,TRBJ1-1,NA,CAWTWTRMNTEAFF
TRBV29-1,NA,TRBJ1-1,NA,CSGGVGTEAFF
TRBV5-4,NA,TRBJ2-5,NA,CASSRESGQETQYF
TRBV6-5,NA,TRBJ2-7,NA,CASSYSYRQTYEQYF
TRBV11-2,once,TRBJ2-7,TRBD2,CATSGGDYEQYF
TRBV2,NA,TRBJ2-7,NA,CASRSEGSEQYF
TRBV11-2,NA,TRBJ2-6,NA,CASSLAAGANVLTF
TRBV9,NA,TRBJ2-3,NA,CASSPGGRHSTDTQYF
TRBV19,NA,TRBJ2-1,TRBD1,CASTQDRGPYNEQFF
TRBV12-5,NA,TRBJ1-2,NA,CASGLVVGDGYTF
TRBV29-1,NA,TRBJ1-1,NA,CSVAPNQGNTEAFF